This is a list of T cell receptor beta chains from one sample in a study of cytomegalovirus exposure and HLA in healthy donors. The table came from immunoSEQ multiplex PCR; TCRdb's copy has only in-frame clones and leaves some out. This table has 150,000 to 200,000 clones, 84% appearing once. Sequenced material: PBMCs. The receptors originated from a man aged 30 to 39 in good health and CMV-seropositive. Each CDR3 is given with its conserved first and last residue. The D gene is left open where the match is weak. Some rows have no size entry. The others give once, few or many, or a class for an expanded clone.

>TRBV19|-|-|TRBJ2-7
TGTGCCAGTAGTGTATCGCGCGACACCTCCTACGAGCAGTACTTC
CASSVSRDTSYEQYF
>TRBV19|-|-|TRBJ2-1
TGTGCCAGTAAGGCTAGCGTTATCTACAATGAGCAGTTCTTC
CASKASVIYNEQFF
>TRBV5-1|-|TRBD1|TRBJ2-7
TGCGCCAGCAGCTTCGGACAGGATGGCTACGAGCAGTACTTC
CASSFGQDGYEQYF
>TRBV12-5|-|TRBD1|TRBJ1-2
TGTGCTAGTGCCTCGGACAGGGAAATTTCTAACTATGGCTACACCTTC
CASASDREISNYGYTF
>TRBV28|once|-|TRBJ1-5
TGTGCCAGCAGTAGGTCATGGCAGGGTGGTAATCAGCCCCAGCATTTT
CASSRSWQGGNQPQHF
>TRBV12-2|once|-|TRBJ1-2
TGTGCAAGTCCTGCAGGGAACTATGGCTACACCTTC
CASPAGNYGYTF
>TRBV27|medium-sized|TRBD1|TRBJ2-7
TGTGCCAGCAGGGAAGGGACAGGGGGATACGAGCAGTACTTC
CASREGTGGYEQYF
>TRBV19|once|TRBD1|TRBJ2-7
TGTGCCAGTAGCCACGGGACAGCTAAATCTCGGGATTACGAGCAGTACTTC
CASSHGTAKSRDYEQYF
>TRBV27|-|TRBD2|TRBJ2-1
TGTGCCAGCAGTTTAAACGCGGGAGGCAAAAATGAGCAGTTCTTC
CASSLNAGGKNEQFF
>TRBV5-6|-|TRBD1|TRBJ2-5
TGTGCCAGCAGCTCAGTGCAGGGGGTAGAGACCCAGTACTTC
CASSSVQGVETQYF
>TRBV6-4|-|TRBD2|TRBJ2-3
TGTGCCAGCAGTGAGGGGGGGGACACAGATACGCAGTATTTT
CASSEGGDTDTQYF
>TRBV7-2|-|-|TRBJ2-5
TGTGCCAGCAGCGCTTCGACAGTGTATGGGGAGACCCAGTACTTC
CASSASTVYGETQYF
>TRBV7-9|once|TRBD2|TRBJ2-7
TGTGCCAGCAGCTTACCTCCCGCTAGCGGGGGGCCGAGCTCCTACGAGCAGTACTTC
CASSLPPASGGPSSYEQYF
>TRBV19|-|-|TRBJ2-7
TGTGCCAGTAGTATGTCCGGGGAGGCTCTCGAGCAGTACTTC
CASSMSGEALEQYF
>TRBV5-8|-|TRBD2|TRBJ2-5
TGTGCCAGCAGCTCCATAGCGGGGGGGCGTCGAGAGACCCAGTACTTC
CASSSIAGGRRETQYF
>TRBV28|-|-|TRBJ2-7
TGTGCCAGCAGACTATCCGGGACTGGGGCTTACGAGCAGTACTTC
CASRLSGTGAYEQYF
>TRBV28|-|TRBD1|TRBJ1-1
TGTGCCAGCAGTTCCCCATGGGACAGGGCTGGCACTGAAGCTTTCTTT
CASSSPWDRAGTEAFF
>TRBV15|-|TRBD2|TRBJ2-1
TGTGCCACCAGCAGAGTACTCTTGGGACTAGCGAGTATGGATGAGCAGTTCTTC
CATSRVLLGLASMDEQFF
>TRBV6-5|-|TRBD1|TRBJ1-6
TGTGCCAGCAGTTACTCCACAGGGGACCGACTAGCCCTCCACTTT
CASSYSTGDRLALHF
>TRBV18|-|-|TRBJ1-3
TGTGCCAGCTCACCACCGGGCGGGTCTGGAAACACCATATATTTT
CASSPPGGSGNTIYF
>TRBV5-1|-|TRBD2|TRBJ2-1
TGCGCCAGCAGCTTGGCCGAAATAGCGGGAGGTGGTGAGCAGTTCTTC
CASSLAEIAGGGEQFF
>TRBV6-5|-|-|TRBJ2-5
TGTGCCAGCAGTTATCCAGGTGAAAAGACCCAGTACTTC
CASSYPGEKTQYF
>TRBV28|-|-|TRBJ1-2
TGTGCCAGCAGTTTGTACAGAAACTATGGCTACACCTTC
CASSLYRNYGYTF
>TRBV10-3|-|-|TRBJ1-1
TGTGCCATCAGTGAGTCGTCGGGGGGGGCGTCTACTGAAGCTTTCTTT
CAISESSGGASTEAFF
>TRBV30|few|TRBD1|TRBJ1-6
TGTGCCTGGGCGTATCGGGGGACAGGGGGCTTTTCACCCCTCCACTTT
CAWAYRGTGGFSPLHF
>TRBV10-3|once|-|TRBJ1-3
TGTGCCATCAGTGAGAATCACAGGGCCACTGGAAACACCATATATTTT
CAISENHRATGNTIYF
>TRBV9|-|TRBD1|TRBJ2-7
TGTGCCAGCAGCGTAGGGGGACAGTTCTACGAGCAGTACTTC
CASSVGGQFYEQYF
>TRBV18|-|-|TRBJ2-5
TGTGCCAGCTCACCACCGGTAGCGGTGGGGGAGACCCAGTACTTC
CASSPPVAVGETQYF
>TRBV19|-|TRBD2|TRBJ2-7
TGTGCCAGTAGTGCCGGGACTAGCGGGATATGGGACGAGCAGTACTTC
CASSAGTSGIWDEQYF
>TRBV30|-|-|TRBJ2-7
TGTGCCTGGAGCCCGGGGGTAAGGTACGAGCAGTACTTC
CAWSPGVRYEQYF
>TRBV11-2|-|-|TRBJ2-5
TGTGCCAGCAGCGAAAACCCCGACTTGAGGGAGACCCAGTACTTC
CASSENPDLRETQYF
>TRBV2|-|-|TRBJ1-1
TGTGCCAGCGGGGACATCCCTGGCGCTGAAGCTTTCTTT
CASGDIPGAEAFF
>TRBV20-1|few|-|TRBJ1-1
TGCAGTGCTGACAGAAACACTGAAGCTTTCTTT
CSADRNTEAFF
>TRBV25-1|-|TRBD2|TRBJ2-1
TGTGCCAGCAGTGCGGTTAGCGGGTTCTACAATGAGCAGTTCTTC
CASSAVSGFYNEQFF